The 7 T cell receptor beta chains below all came from one sample that was sequenced in a study of response to subunit inactivated influenza vaccine. TCRdb reprocessed the RT-PCR reads via MiXCR and lists one record per CDR3 protein. The table has about 780,000 distinct CDR3 sequences, less than 20% seen once. Specimen: PBMCs from blood, collected around 5 days after vaccination. The receptors were gathered from a man aged 50 to 60 who received an inactivated influenza vaccine.

This clonotype appeared a few times. This chain connects TRBV6-2 or TRBV6-3 to TRBJ1-1, with D hard to call. V lost 7 bases and J lost 1, with 16 bases in between. CDR3 length equals 15 residues. Germline CDR1 reads MNHEY; CDR2 reads SVGEGT. The CDR3 nucleotides read TGTGCCAGCAAGACAAACGCGGGCTGGAACACTGAAGCTTTCTTT. It translates to CASKTNAGWNTEAFF.

The J gene is TRBJ2-6, the V gene TRBV5-1, with D maybe TRBD2 (5 bases). V lost 0 bases, J lost 0 bases, and 7 bases lay in between. CDR1 and CDR2 (germline): SGHRS, YFSETQ. There are 16 residues in the CDR3. The CDR3 bases are TGCGCCAGCAGCTTGGGAGGGCTCTCTGGGGCCAACGTCCTGACTTTC. It yields the protein CASSLGGLSGANVLTF. Drawing the rest from reference TRBV5-1 and TRBJ2-6, the complete variable domain is KAGVTQTPRYLIKTRGQQVTLSCSPISGHRSVSWYQQTPGQGLQFLFEYFSETQRNKGNFPGRFSGRQFSNSRSEMNVSTLELGDSALYLCASSLGGLSGANVLTFGAGSRLTVL.

The chain carries TRBV20-1 and TRBJ2-3; TRBD2 agrees at 11 bases. The CDR3 sequence is 16 residues long. CDR1 and CDR2 from the germline V gene are DFQATT and SNEGSKA (reference sequence). V shed 3 bases, J shed 1 base, and the junction held 6 bases outside the gene matches. The CDR3 sequence is CSASSLAGGRTDTQYF. CDR3 sequence (DNA): TGCAGTGCTAGTTCTCTAGCGGGAGGCCGCACAGATACGCAGTATTTT.

There are a few counts of this clonotype. In DNA form, the CDR3 reads TGTGCCATCAGTGTTGGCGGGACTAGTTACAATGAGCAGTTCTTC. Translation: CAISVGGTSYNEQFF. The chain recombines TRBV10-3 with TRBJ2-1; 8 bases map to TRBD2. J was trimmed by 4 bases and V by 4 bases; bases with no gene match: 6. The length of the CDR3 is 15 residues. Looked up from germline, CDR1 is ENHRY and CDR2 is SYGVKD.

This clonotype was found many times. The chain carries TRBV5-1 and TRBJ2-1; 14 bases line up with TRBD2. This CDR3 contains 16 residues. Germline V gene data show CDR1 as SGHRS and CDR2 as YFSETQ. Trimming at V came to 3 bases and at J to 8 bases, leaving 7 bases not matched to a gene. CDR3 in amino acids: CASSWTGTSGRDEQFF. CDR3 nucleotides: TGCGCCAGCAGCTGGACCGGGACTAGCGGGAGAGATGAGCAGTTCTTC.

V is TRBV3-1 and J is TRBJ1-4; no firm D call. V was shortened by 0 bases and J by 8 bases, with 10 bases between the two germline ends. In germline, CDR1 is LGHDT, CDR2 YNNKEL (reference sequence). This CDR3 has 14 amino acids. CDR3 DNA: TGTGCCAGCAGCCAAGATATTCGGGAGGAAAAACTGTTTTTT. As protein: CASSQDIREEKLFF.

The table lists this clonotype with a few counts. J is TRBJ2-2 and V is TRBV27, with 11 bases that match TRBD2. CDR3 length: 17 residues. The V gene end was trimmed by 5 bases and the J gene end by 5 bases; junction bases not matched to a gene: 10. CDR1 and CDR2 from the germline V gene are MNHEY and SMNVEV (reference sequence). The CDR3 reads CASSHRDSGRGTGELFF. The CDR3 DNA follows: TGTGCCAGCAGTCACAGGGATAGCGGGAGGGGGACCGGGGAGCTGTTTTTT.